Detailed here is one T cell receptor (beta chain). No antigen is known for it. This CDR3 is 13 amino acids long. Germline CDR1 SGDLS, CDR2 YYNGEE. The V segment lost 4 bases and the J segment 2 bases; nucleotides outside the gene matches: 3. The data were obtained in a study of CD8+ T cells in alopecia areata. Reverse transcription of extracted RNA yielded cDNA, which provided the sequencing template. Clones were sequenced by immunoSEQ multiplex PCR, and TCRdb holds only the in-frame ones, with some missing. The sample holds about 180,000 clones, 50% to 60% seen once. Peripheral blood samples and lesional scalp punch biopsies were obtained from alopecia areata patients. Study results and limitations: Sequenced scalp T cells also include alphabeta T cells resident in normal skin.

The rearrangement uses TRBV9 and TRBJ2-7; 7 bases align to TRBD2. The TCR was taken from a human donor with alopecia areata. The sequencing here drew on CD4+ T cells sorted from blood, taken at week 0. The CDR3 nucleotides read TGTGCCAGCAGCCGGGACTACGCCTACGAGCAGTACTTC. Its translation is CASSRDYAYEQYF.